This is a list of T cell receptor beta chains from one sample in a study of blood T cell repertoires in COVID-19. Sequenced by immunoSEQ multiplex PCR; TCRdb stores in-frame clones only, minus some. The sample consists of about 19,000 clones, roughly 90% of them appearing once. Sequenced input: peripheral blood. Every receptor here comes from a human donor in a cohort sampled during active COVID-19. The donor label of this sample is uncertain. The CDR3 runs from the conserved cysteine through the conserved F or W. The order of the fields is J gene, D gene, clone size, V gene, CDR3 protein, CDR3 DNA. D genes are given only for firm matches. Clone sizes are given selectively: once, few, many, or a class where the clone is expanded.

TRBJ1-1 | NA | NA | TRBV18 | CASSPPGGQNTEAFF | TGTGCCAGCTCACCACCGGGAGGACAGAACACTGAAGCTTTCTTT
TRBJ2-3 | NA | once | TRBV27 | CASSLGALKGDTQYF | TGTGCCAGCAGTTTAGGGGCCTTAAAAGGAGATACGCAGTATTTT
TRBJ2-7 | TRBD2 | NA | TRBV9 | CASSPRLANSYEQYF | TGTGCCAGCAGCCCTCGACTAGCGAACTCCTACGAGCAGTACTTC
TRBJ2-7 | TRBD1 | NA | TRBV19 | CASSTQGAVPYEQYF | TGTGCCAGTAGTACCCAGGGGGCGGTCCCCTACGAGCAGTACTTC
TRBJ2-3 | TRBD1 | NA | TRBV6-1 | CASSETPGQATDTQYF | TGTGCCAGCAGTGAAACACCGGGACAGGCCACAGATACGCAGTATTTT
TRBJ2-1 | TRBD2 | NA | TRBV5-1 | CASSRTYVGSGGAYNEQFF | TGCGCCAGCAGCCGAACCTACGTAGGTAGCGGGGGGGCCTACAATGAGCAGTTCTTC
TRBJ1-2 | NA | NA | TRBV3-1/TRBV3-2 | CASSHTGVYGYTF | TGTGCCAGCAGCCATACAGGCGTTTATGGCTACACCTTC
TRBJ1-1 | NA | few | TRBV2 | CASRAGHTEAFF | TGTGCCAGCAGAGCGGGGCACACTGAAGCTTTCTTT
TRBJ2-5 | TRBD1 | NA | TRBV5-1 | CASSSGTGGYQETQYF | TGCGCCAGCAGCTCTGGGACAGGGGGATACCAAGAGACCCAGTACTTC
TRBJ2-1 | TRBD1 | NA | TRBV6-5 | CASTKGASLNEQFF | TGTGCCAGCACCAAGGGGGCTAGTCTCAATGAGCAGTTCTTC
TRBJ2-5 | TRBD2 | NA | TRBV7-7 | CASSYTGTNQETQYF | TGTGCCAGCAGCTATACCGGGACTAATCAAGAGACCCAGTACTTC
TRBJ2-4 | NA | NA | TRBV15 | CATSRVGQGKNIQYF | TGTGCCACCAGCAGAGTGGGCCAGGGGAAAAACATTCAGTACTTC
TRBJ1-2 | TRBD1 | NA | TRBV19 | CASSIDRQGPTHGYTF | TGTGCCAGTAGTATAGATCGACAGGGCCCGACCCATGGCTACACCTTC
TRBJ2-2 | NA | NA | TRBV3-1/TRBV3-2 | CASSQADTGELFF | TGTGCCAGCAGCCAAGCAGACACCGGGGAGCTGTTTTTT
TRBJ1-4 | NA | NA | TRBV6-5 | CASRTQGRDEKLFF | TGTGCCAGCAGGACCCAGGGGCGGGATGAAAAACTGTTTTTT
TRBJ2-1 | TRBD2 | NA | TRBV7-8 | CASSLAGDYRSPFF | TGTGCCAGCAGCTTAGCGGGGGACTACCGAAGTCCGTTCTTC
TRBJ2-7 | NA | NA | TRBV18 | CASSPPGPRDEQYF | TGTGCCAGCTCACCACCGGGTCCTCGGGACGAGCAGTACTTC
TRBJ2-1 | TRBD1 | NA | TRBV19 | CASSIRTGGFSDEQFF | TGTGCCAGTAGTATTCGGACAGGGGGCTTTTCGGATGAGCAGTTCTTC
TRBJ2-5 | TRBD1 | once | TRBV27 | CASSLTGTGGRETQYF | TGTGCCAGCAGTTTGACCGGGACAGGGGGGAGGGAGACCCAGTACTTC
TRBJ2-1 | TRBD1 | NA | TRBV7-7 | CASSKGQGPNEQFF | TGTGCTAGCAGCAAGGGACAGGGGCCCAATGAGCAGTTCTTC
TRBJ1-1 | NA | NA | TRBV25-1 | CASSMPGPNTEAFF | TGTGCCAGCAGCATGCCAGGGCCCAACACTGAAGCTTTCTTT
TRBJ1-2 | NA | once | TRBV19 | CASSLTGPFYGYTF | TGTGCCAGTAGTTTGACAGGCCCTTTCTATGGCTACACCTTC
TRBJ1-3 | NA | NA | TRBV6-5 | CASTLSSGNTIYF | TGTGCCAGCACTCTTAGCTCTGGAAACACCATATATTTT
TRBJ2-7 | NA | NA | TRBV10-1 | CASSEDGVPPYEQYF | TGCGCCAGCAGTGAGGACGGGGTACCCCCCTACGAGCAGTACTTC
TRBJ2-1 | TRBD2 | NA | TRBV19 | CASSTLAGGGYNEQFF | TGTGCCAGTAGTACCTTAGCGGGAGGGGGCTACAATGAGCAGTTCTTC
TRBJ2-3 | TRBD2 | NA | TRBV4-1 | CASRRGGVGNTQYF | TGCGCCAGCAGGCGGGGGGGAGTTGGAAATACGCAGTATTTT
TRBJ2-7 | NA | once | TRBV7-8 | CASSSSRLRNPYEQYF | TGTGCCAGCAGCTCCTCTAGATTGCGGAACCCCTACGAGCAGTACTTC
TRBJ2-5 | TRBD2 | NA | TRBV10-1 | CASSTTSGWETQYF | TGCGCCAGCAGTACGACTAGCGGATGGGAGACCCAGTACTTC
TRBJ2-1 | NA | NA | TRBV29-1 | CSGSVEDSYNEQFF | TGCAGCGGGAGTGTAGAAGACTCCTACAATGAGCAGTTCTTC
TRBJ2-1 | TRBD2 | NA | TRBV27 | CASSWASGAHEQFF | TGTGCCAGCAGTTGGGCTAGCGGGGCCCATGAGCAGTTCTTC
TRBJ1-4 | TRBD1 | NA | TRBV2 | CASLRDRAGEKLFF | TGTGCCAGCTTAAGGGACAGGGCGGGTGAAAAACTGTTTTTT
TRBJ1-5 | TRBD1 | NA | TRBV5-1 | CASSLQGGFNQPQHF | TGCGCCAGCAGCTTACAGGGGGGATTCAATCAGCCCCAGCATTTT
TRBJ2-1 | NA | NA | TRBV12-3/TRBV12-4 | CASSPSRDEQFF | TGTGCCAGCAGCCCGTCTAGAGATGAGCAGTTCTTC
TRBJ2-5 | NA | once | TRBV20-1 | CSARERETQYF | TGCAGTGCTAGAGAGAGGGAGACCCAGTACTTC
TRBJ2-3 | TRBD1 | NA | TRBV24-1 | CATSAGGVDTQYF | TGTGCCACCAGTGCAGGGGGCGTCGATACGCAGTATTTT
TRBJ2-7 | NA | NA | TRBV28 | CASSLGDGPYEQYF | TGTGCCAGCAGTTTAGGAGATGGCCCCTACGAGCAGTACTTC
TRBJ2-7 | TRBD2 | NA | TRBV3-1/TRBV3-2 | CASSQGPSGSYEQYF | TGTGCCAGCAGCCAAGGGCCTAGCGGGAGCTACGAGCAGTACTTC
TRBJ2-7 | TRBD2 | NA | TRBV6-5 | CASSYSTSGGPYEQYF | TGTGCCAGCAGTTACTCGACTTCGGGAGGGCCTTACGAGCAGTACTTC
TRBJ2-6 | NA | NA | TRBV5-1 | CASSVQGSNSGANVLTF | TGCGCCAGCAGCGTACAGGGCTCCAACTCTGGGGCCAACGTCCTGACTTTC
TRBJ1-1 | NA | NA | TRBV4-2 | CASSQDPGFSTEAFF | TGTGCCAGCAGCCAAGATCCGGGTTTTTCCACTGAAGCTTTCTTT
TRBJ1-6 | TRBD1 | NA | TRBV2 | CASRPDRNSPLHF | TGTGCCAGCAGACCGGACAGGAATTCACCCCTCCACTTT
TRBJ1-4 | NA | NA | TRBV27 | CARAPRTGREDEKLFF | TGTGCCAGAGCCCCCCGTACTGGGAGAGAAGATGAAAAACTGTTTTTT
TRBJ2-7 | NA | NA | TRBV10-3 | CAISEDSLSRYEQYF | TGTGCCATCAGTGAGGACAGTCTCTCTCGCTACGAGCAGTACTTC
TRBJ1-1 | TRBD1 | NA | TRBV5-1 | CASSPYSGQGAGRNTEAFF | TGCGCCAGCAGCCCTTACTCGGGACAGGGGGCAGGTCGGAACACTGAAGCTTTCTTT
TRBJ2-2 | TRBD2 | once | TRBV9 | CASSVTSANTGELFF | TGTGCCAGCAGCGTGACTAGCGCGAACACCGGGGAGCTGTTTTTT
TRBJ2-5 | TRBD2 | NA | TRBV7-7 | CASSPRLAGAETQYF | TGTGCTAGCAGCCCTAGACTAGCTGGAGCCGAGACCCAGTACTTC
TRBJ2-3 | TRBD2 | NA | TRBV28 | CASSLPPPAGGSDTQYF | TGTGCCAGCAGTTTGCCCCCTCCAGCGGGAGGATCGGATACGCAGTATTTT
TRBJ2-3 | NA | once | TRBV18 | CASSRGGDTQYF | TGTGCCAGCTCTCGCGGAGGAGATACGCAGTATTTT
TRBJ2-3 | TRBD2 | NA | TRBV7-2 | CASSLYGGLAGDVADTQYF | TGTGCCAGCAGTTTATACGGAGGACTAGCGGGAGACGTAGCAGATACGCAGTATTTT
TRBJ1-5 | NA | NA | TRBV6-6 | CASSWGGDIGNQPQHF | TGTGCCAGCAGTTGGGGAGGGGACATCGGCAATCAGCCCCAGCATTTT
TRBJ1-1 | TRBD1 | NA | TRBV9 | CASSVDRGEAFF | TGTGCCAGCAGCGTAGACAGGGGTGAGGCTTTCTTT
TRBJ2-1 | TRBD1 | NA | TRBV5-1 | CASSLSGQGAYNEQFF | TGCGCCAGCAGCTTATCGGGACAGGGGGCTTACAATGAGCAGTTCTTC
TRBJ1-1 | NA | NA | TRBV18 | CASSTPGVDTEAFF | TGTGCCAGCTCAACCCCGGGAGTTGACACTGAAGCTTTCTTT
TRBJ2-7 | TRBD2 | NA | TRBV6-1 | CASSESSGSILFYEQYF | TGTGCCAGCAGTGAATCTAGCGGGAGTATTCTCTTCTACGAGCAGTACTTC